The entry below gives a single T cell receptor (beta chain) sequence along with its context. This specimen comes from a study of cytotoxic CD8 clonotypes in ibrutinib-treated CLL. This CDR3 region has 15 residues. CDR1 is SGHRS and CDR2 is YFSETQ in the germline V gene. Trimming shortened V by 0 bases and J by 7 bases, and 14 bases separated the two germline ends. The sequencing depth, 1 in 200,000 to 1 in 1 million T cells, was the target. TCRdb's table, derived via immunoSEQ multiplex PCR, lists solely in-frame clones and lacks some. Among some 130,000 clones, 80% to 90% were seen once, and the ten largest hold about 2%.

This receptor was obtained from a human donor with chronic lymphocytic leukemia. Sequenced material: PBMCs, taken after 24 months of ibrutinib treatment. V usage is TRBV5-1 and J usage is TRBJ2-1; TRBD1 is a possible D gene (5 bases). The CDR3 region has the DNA TGCGCCAGCAGCTTGGGGCAGGGTTTCATAAATGAGCAGTTCTTC. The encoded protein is CASSLGQGFINEQFF.